What follows are 26 T cell receptor beta chains derived from one specimen sequenced in a study of T cell repertoires in cytomegalovirus infection. From the reads, TCRdb called clonotypes with MiXCR, one entry per CDR3 protein. Of fewer than 250,000 distinct CDR3 sequences in the sample, roughly 12% were seen once. Sequenced: PBMCs. These receptors were collected from a human donor in good health (CMV status not recorded). Some clones in this sample may be carry-over from other donors' samples.

This clonotype was found many times. The J gene is TRBJ1-2, the V gene TRBV7-9, with D hard to call. The CDR3 sequence is 12 residues long. CDR1 SEHNR and CDR2 FQNEAQ come from the germline V gene (reference sequence). V was trimmed by 6 bases and J by 5 bases, leaving 10 bases between them. DNA of the CDR3: TGTGCCAGCAGGGGTAGGAGGTATGGCTACACCTTC. Its protein is CASRGRRYGYTF. The full variable domain, with the rest looked up from reference TRBV7-9 and TRBJ1-2, is DTGVSQNPRHKITKRGQNVTFRCDPISEHNRLYWYRQTLGQGPEFLTYFQNEAQLEKSRLLSDRFSAERPKGSFSTLEIQRTEQGDSAMYLCASRGRRYGYTFGSGTRLTVV.

Ten or more counts support this clonotype. The rearrangement links TRBV10-3 to TRBJ2-2; D possibly corresponds to TRBD2 (6 bases). Between the trimmed V and J ends, which lost 6 bases and 5 bases, there was a span of 16 bases. The CDR3 covers 15 residues. The germline V gene has CDR1 ENHRY and CDR2 SYGVKD. For the CDR3, the DNA is TGTGCCATCAGCCAGGGTCCAGGAGGGACCGGGGAGCTGTTTTTT. Protein: CAISQGPGGTGELFF.

This clonotype was detected ten times or more. V and J are TRBV7-3 and TRBJ2-7; perhaps TRBD2 as D (6 bases). CDR1 is SGHTA and CDR2 is FQGTGA in the germline V gene. Trimming stripped 5 bases from V and 0 bases from J, with 14 bases between. The CDR3 length is 15 residues. This chain's CDR3 is CASSPAGTVSYEQYF. The CDR3 DNA follows: TGTGCCAGCAGCCCCGCCGGGACTGTCTCCTACGAGCAGTACTTC.

The chain is built from TRBV6-1 and TRBJ2-2; the match to TRBD2 covers 9 bases. Per the germline V gene, CDR1 is MNHNS and CDR2 is SASEGT. This CDR3 has 15 amino acids. Losses at the gene ends were 6 bases for V and 6 bases for J; bases not matched to a gene: 8. The CDR3 reads CASRAAGGPSGELFF. The CDR3, as DNA: TGTGCCAGCAGGGCTGCGGGAGGGCCATCCGGGGAGCTGTTTTTT.

This clonotype occurred many times. The genes are TRBV5-4 and TRBJ2-1, with TRBD2 identical over 10 bases. CDR1 is SGHNT, CDR2 YYREEE, per germline (reference sequence). The J segment lost 0 bases and the V segment lost 0 bases, leaving 15 bases of the junction unmatched. The CDR3 has 21 amino acids. The CDR3 DNA sequence: TGTGCCAGCAGCTTGGGGGCCGGGACTAGCGTCTTGGGAAGCTCCTACAATGAGCAGTTCTTC. Amino acid sequence: CASSLGAGTSVLGSSYNEQFF.

This clonotype was observed at least ten times. The rearrangement joins TRBV10-3 to TRBJ2-7; D is unclear. Germline lookup yields CDR1 ENHRY and CDR2 SYGVKD. The CDR3 runs 13 residues. V dropped 6 bases and J dropped 2 bases, with 11 bases sitting between them. CDR3 DNA: TGTGCCATCAGCGACGGAGCTCCCTACGAGCAGTACTTC. Amino acids: CAISDGAPYEQYF.

This rearrangement joins TRBV5-6 to TRBJ2-5; 10 bases fit TRBD1. The CDR3 has 14 amino acids. Germline CDR1 is SGHDT and CDR2 is YYEEEE. Trimming cost V 4 bases and J 5 bases; bases outside gene matches: 5. The CDR3 reads CASSRTGGMETQYF. The CDR3 DNA reads as TGTGCCAGCAGCCGGACAGGGGGTATGGAGACCCAGTACTTC.

In its sample, this clonotype was seen many times. The chain uses TRBV7-2 and TRBJ2-6; D gene uncertain. Germline lookup yields CDR1 SGHTA and CDR2 FQGNSA. This CDR3 is built from 14 residues. The V and J ends lost 3 bases and 0 bases respectively, with 3 bases between them. In DNA form, the CDR3 reads TGTGCCAGCAGCTTTAACTCTGGGGCCAACGTCCTGACTTTC. Translated: CASSFNSGANVLTF.

This clonotype has just a few counts. This chain uses TRBV9 with TRBJ2-5; D tentatively fits TRBD1 or TRBD2 (7 bases each). Germline V gene data show CDR1 as SGDLS and CDR2 as YYNGEE. This CDR3 spans 15 amino acids. Trimming pared 0 bases from V and 3 bases from J, leaving 12 bases between. The CDR3 nucleotides are TGTGCCAGCAGCGTAGACCCAGGGGGGGAAGAGACCCAGTACTTC. This translates into CASSVDPGGEETQYF. The full variable domain, rest sourced from reference TRBV9 and TRBJ2-5, is DSGVTQTPKHLITATGQRVTLRCSPRSGDLSVYWYQQSLDQGLQFLIQYYNGEERAKGNILERFSAQQFPDLHSELNLSSLELGDSALYFCASSVDPGGEETQYFGPGTRLLVL.

This clonotype was observed many times. This sequence joins TRBV7-2 and TRBJ2-3; TRBD2 might be the D (6 bases). Trimming left V 4 bases short and J 0 bases short, with 14 bases between. CDR3 length: 16 residues. Germline V lookup: CDR1 SGHTA, CDR2 FQGNSA. The chain's CDR3 is CASSWDRDSSTDTQYF. The CDR3 DNA is TGTGCCAGCAGCTGGGACCGGGACTCAAGCACAGATACGCAGTATTTT.

There are many counts of this clonotype. The chain has TRBV7-2 and TRBJ2-7; 9 positions match TRBD1. J gave up 3 bases and V 3 bases, and 6 bases lay outside the gene matches. The CDR3 is made up of 15 amino acids. From germline, CDR1 is SGHTA and CDR2 FQGNSA. The CDR3 DNA sequence: TGTGCCAGCAGCTTGTACGGGACAGGGAGCTACGAGCAGTACTTC. Its protein product is CASSLYGTGSYEQYF.

A few counts support this clonotype. V is TRBV25-1 and J is TRBJ2-5; D may match TRBD1 or TRBD2 (7 bases each). With 7 bases removed from V and 3 bases from J, the gap between germline ends came to 18 bases. Looked up from germline, CDR1 is MGHDK and CDR2 is SYGVNS. The CDR3 runs 15 residues. As DNA, the CDR3 is TGTGCCAGCACCCCCAGGGGGAGGGTGGAAGAGACCCAGTACTTC. It translates to CASTPRGRVEETQYF.

This clonotype was seen repeatedly, ten times or more. The chain carries TRBV28 and TRBJ1-3; D is ambiguous. The germline V gene encodes CDR1 MDHEN and CDR2 SYDVKM. The CDR3 sequence is 12 residues long. Trimming took off 10 bases at V and 2 bases at J, with 9 bases between the two ends. The CDR3 sequence: CATAVTGNTIYF. CDR3 sequence (DNA): TGTGCCACCGCGGTGACTGGAAACACCATATATTTT.

The V gene is TRBV20-1, the J gene TRBJ1-2, with D possibly TRBD1 on 6 matching bases. V dropped 3 bases and J dropped 0 bases, with 17 bases sitting between them. Germline CDR1 DFQATT, CDR2 SNEGSKA (reference sequence). This CDR3 has 16 residues. The CDR3 loop reads CSASPRTALANYGYTF. The CDR3 DNA follows: TGCAGTGCTAGCCCTCGGACAGCCCTAGCTAACTATGGCTACACCTTC.

This clonotype was seen at least ten times. The rearrangement uses TRBV7-2 and TRBJ2-5; 12 positions agree with TRBD1. J was trimmed by 4 bases and V by 5 bases; bases with no gene match: 8. Germline lookup yields CDR1 SGHTA and CDR2 FQGNSA. The CDR3 is made up of 16 amino acids. CDR3: CASSRDRGRGGETQYF. The CDR3 nucleotides read TGTGCCAGCAGCCGGGACAGGGGGCGCGGCGGAGAGACCCAGTACTTC.

In its sample, this clonotype was seen many times. V gene TRBV7-2 combines with J gene TRBJ2-7; TRBD2 matches 11 bases. The V gene end was trimmed by 3 bases and the J gene end by 5 bases; junction bases not matched to a gene: 3. The germline CDR1 and CDR2 sequences are SGHTA and FQGNSA. The CDR3 sequence is 14 residues long. The CDR3 DNA is TGTGCCAGCAGCTTGACTAGCGGGATGAACGAGCAGTACTTC. This encodes CASSLTSGMNEQYF.

This clonotype was counted many times. V usage is TRBV7-2 and J usage is TRBJ1-1; D remains ambiguous. The germline gives CDR1 SGHTA, CDR2 FQGNSA. This CDR3 has 14 residues. V was cut by 2 bases and J by 4 bases, with 11 bases left in between. The CDR3 is CASSLIGAGTEAFF. CDR3 DNA: TGTGCCAGCAGCTTAATCGGTGCGGGCACTGAAGCTTTCTTT.

This clonotype has ten or more counts. V gene TRBV7-2 combines with J gene TRBJ2-3; D is unresolved. From germline, CDR1 is SGHTA and CDR2 FQGNSA. Trimming took 2 bases from V and 3 from J, leaving 9 bases between them. The CDR3 consists of 14 residues. Here the CDR3 DNA reads TGTGCCAGCAGCTTAACGGGTTGGACAGATACGCAGTATTTT. It codes for CASSLTGWTDTQYF.

This chain connects TRBV27 to TRBJ2-5, with D perhaps matching TRBD2 (6 bases). This CDR3 comprises 15 residues. The V gene lost 3 bases and the J gene lost 4 bases, with 15 bases spanning the gap. The germline CDR1 and CDR2 sequences are MNHEY and SMNVEV (reference sequence). CDR3 sequence (DNA): TGTGCCAGCAGTTTTGGGGACTTGGGGACAGAGACCCAGTACTTC. Translation: CASSFGDLGTETQYF.

In its sample, this clonotype was seen many times. The chain links TRBV19 to TRBJ1-2, with a weak D call TRBD1 (5 bases). V dropped 8 bases and J dropped 8 bases, with 21 bases sitting between them. The CDR3 contains 14 residues. CDR1 and CDR2 from the germline V gene are LNHDA and SQIVND (reference sequence). The CDR3 coding sequence is TGTGCCAGTTCGTTGACCGGGGCCGGGGAAGGCTACACCTTC. Protein sequence: CASSLTGAGEGYTF.

The sample holds a few counts of this clonotype. V and J are TRBV29-1 and TRBJ2-6; 8 nucleotides agree with TRBD1. The CDR3 loop spans 15 amino acids. The junction had 5 bases not matched to a gene; V was cut back by 7 bases and J by 0 bases. Germline CDR1 is SQVTM and CDR2 is ANQGSEA. Here the CDR3 reads CSAGQGSSGANVLTF. CDR3 DNA sequence: TGCAGCGCTGGACAGGGTAGCTCTGGGGCCAACGTCCTGACTTTC.

Many counts were recorded for this clonotype. V usage is TRBV4-1 and J usage is TRBJ1-3; D is unresolved. Germline CDR1 MGHRA, CDR2 YSYEKL. Trimming cost V 4 bases and J 8 bases, with 15 bases left between them. This CDR3 contains 14 residues. The CDR3 DNA follows: TGCGCCAGCAGCCCTCGAGGGATTTGGGACACCATATATTTT. It yields the protein CASSPRGIWDTIYF.

Concerning this clonotype itself: A much more abundant neighbour one base away suggests this may be a read error. Likely a read error: the CDR3 ends without its conserved phenylalanine or tryptophan. The V gene is TRBV25-1, the J gene TRBJ2-7, with TRBD1 identical over 8 bases. The CDR3 loop spans 13 amino acids. Germline values: CDR1 MGHDK, CDR2 SYGVNS. The J segment lost 6 bases and the V segment lost 5 bases, leaving 6 bases of the junction unmatched. The CDR3 DNA reads TGTGCCAGCAGTTTACTAACAGGGGGCGAGCAGTACTAC. The encoded protein is CASSLLTGGEQYY.

The J gene is TRBJ2-3, the V gene TRBV2; TRBD1 might be the D (6 bases). V was clipped by 5 bases and J by 0 bases, with 15 bases between them. The germline V gene encodes CDR1 SNHLY and CDR2 FYNNEI. The CDR3 runs to 16 residues. CDR3 DNA: TGTGCCAGCAGTCTGGACAGCGTCACGAGCACAGATACGCAGTATTTT. Translating it yields CASSLDSVTSTDTQYF. The full variable domain, rest sourced from reference TRBV2 and TRBJ2-3, is EPEVTQTPSHQVTQMGQEVILRCVPISNHLYFYWYRQILGQKVEFLVSFYNNEISEKSEIFDDQFSVERPDGSNFTLKIRSTKLEDSAMYFCASSLDSVTSTDTQYFGPGTRLTVL.

This clonotype was seen a few times. The chain couples TRBV19 to TRBJ1-5, with D uncertain. V shed 4 bases and J shed 7 bases, with 5 bases lying between them. This CDR3 has 11 amino acids. Per the germline V gene, CDR1 is LNHDA and CDR2 is SQIVND (reference sequence). The CDR3 sequence: CASSNGQPQHF. In DNA, the CDR3 is TGTGCCAGTAGTAATGGACAGCCCCAGCATTTT.

On this clonotype itself: One end of the junction is discordant with germline, which a read error may explain. The J gene is TRBJ2-5, the V gene TRBV7-2; TRBD1 agrees at 8 bases. This CDR3 is built from 15 residues. From germline, CDR1 is SGHTA and CDR2 FQGNSA. For the CDR3, the DNA is TGTGCCAACAGCTGGACAGGGCGTCCCCAAGAGACCCAGTACTTC. Translating it yields CANSWTGRPQETQYF.